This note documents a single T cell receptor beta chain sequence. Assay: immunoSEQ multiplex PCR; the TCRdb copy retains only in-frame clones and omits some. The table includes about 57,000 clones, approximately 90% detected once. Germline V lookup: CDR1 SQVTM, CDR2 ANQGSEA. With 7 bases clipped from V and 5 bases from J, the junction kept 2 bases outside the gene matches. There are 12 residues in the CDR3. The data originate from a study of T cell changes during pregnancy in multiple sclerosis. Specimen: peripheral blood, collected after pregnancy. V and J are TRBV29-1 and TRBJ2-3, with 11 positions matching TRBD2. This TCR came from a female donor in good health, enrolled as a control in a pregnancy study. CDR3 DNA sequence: TGCAGCGCCCTAGCGGGGGGAGATACGCAGTATTTT. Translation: CSALAGGDTQYF.